Sequencing of this T cell receptor (beta chain) was carried out in a study of cytomegalovirus exposure and HLA in healthy donors. Study-level findings and limits: Researchers catalogued some 160 TCR beta chains as cytomegalovirus-associated. In a later analysis, roughly 17,000 TCR beta sequences were associated with HLA alleles at 0.05 false discovery rate. Some V segments could not be told apart, so they were left out, TRBV6-2 and TRBV6-3 among them.

Deletions cut 5 bases from V and 4 bases from J, with 12 bases between. The CDR3 covers 13 residues. Germline lookup yields CDR1 SGHRS and CDR2 YFSETQ. Vbeta (60) and Jbeta (13) primers were used in the PCR. Clones were sequenced by immunoSEQ multiplex PCR, and TCRdb holds only the in-frame ones, with some missing. The sample consists of 85,000 to 130,000 clones, around 76% of them appearing once. For this clone: Its antigen remains unknown.

The sequencing sample was made of PBMCs. The clonotype was recovered from a woman between 50 and 59 years old in good health and CMV-seropositive. The chain links TRBV5-1 to TRBJ1-1, with TRBD1 as a possible D gene (6 bases). The CDR3 coding sequence is TGCGCCAGCAGTGGGGGGGGCGCCACTGAAGCTTTCTTT. This sequence encodes CASSGGGATEAFF.